These 3 T cell receptor beta chains were sequenced from one sample in a study of identical twins. In TCRdb, the 5' RACE reads were re-called with MiXCR into one record per CDR3 protein. The repertoire holds roughly 750,000 distinct CDR3 sequences, with over 20% as singletons. Another study also made use of these data, one on T cells expressing NK-cell markers.

Sequencing used PBMCs. The receptors originated from a woman between 18 and 29 years old in good health.

This clonotype was picked up many times. The chain links TRBV20-1 to TRBJ2-7, with 9 bases aligning to TRBD1. J was trimmed by 4 bases and V by 3 bases; bases with no gene match: 7. The germline V gene has CDR1 DFQATT and CDR2 SNEGSKA (reference sequence). The CDR3 consists of 14 residues. The CDR3 here is CSARLTGGKYEQYF. As DNA, the CDR3 is TGCAGTGCTAGGCTTACAGGGGGCAAGTACGAGCAGTACTTC.

This rearrangement joins TRBV20-1 to TRBJ1-6, with a possible D match to TRBD1 (6 bases). Trimming shortened V by 6 bases and J by 9 bases, and 18 bases separated the two germline ends. CDR1 DFQATT and CDR2 SNEGSKA come from the germline V gene (reference sequence). The CDR3 is 14 residues long. In DNA form, the CDR3 reads TGCAGTGCACGTCCCGGGACACCGGGTTCACCCCTCCACTTT. Translating gives CSARPGTPGSPLHF.

This clonotype was counted a few times. The chain uses TRBV6-5 and TRBJ1-1; TRBD1 matches at 7 bases. Germline CDR1 MNHEY, CDR2 SVGAGI. The junction had 7 bases not matched to a gene; V was cut back by 1 base and J by 11 bases. The CDR3 runs to 13 residues. CDR3: CASSYFTTGRAFF. The CDR3, as DNA: TGTGCCAGCAGTTACTTTACGACAGGGAGGGCTTTCTTT.